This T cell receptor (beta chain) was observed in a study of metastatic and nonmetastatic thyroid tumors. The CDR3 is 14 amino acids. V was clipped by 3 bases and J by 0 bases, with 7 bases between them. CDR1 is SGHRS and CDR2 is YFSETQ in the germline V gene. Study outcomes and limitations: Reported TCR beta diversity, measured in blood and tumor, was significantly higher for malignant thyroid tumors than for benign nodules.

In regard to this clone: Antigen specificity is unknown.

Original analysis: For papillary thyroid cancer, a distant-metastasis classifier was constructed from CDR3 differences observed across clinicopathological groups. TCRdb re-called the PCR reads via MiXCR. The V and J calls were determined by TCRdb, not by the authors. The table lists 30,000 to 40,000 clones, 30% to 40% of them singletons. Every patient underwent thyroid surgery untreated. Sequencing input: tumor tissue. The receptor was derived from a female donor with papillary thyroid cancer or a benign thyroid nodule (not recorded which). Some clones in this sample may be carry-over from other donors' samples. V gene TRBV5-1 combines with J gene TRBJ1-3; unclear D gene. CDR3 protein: CASSYGDSGNTIYF. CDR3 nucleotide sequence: TGCGCCAGCAGCTACGGCGACTCTGGAAACACCATATATTTT.